This T cell receptor (gamma chain) was profiled in a study of gamma-delta T cells after stem cell transplantation. TCRdb re-called the RT-PCR reads with CATT. The sample has hundreds of gamma-chain clones, approximately 38% seen once. This clone came up a few times. This CDR3 has 12 amino acids. With V trimmed by 4 bases and J by 3 bases, 3 bases remained unmatched. Germline V gene sequence: CDR1 VTNTFY, CDR2 YDVSTARD (reference sequence). What was sequenced was gamma-delta T cells. The chain joins TRGV3 to TRGJ1 or TRGJ2. No J gene is reported in TCRdb; it was inferred here by comparing the DNA with germline. The clonotype comes from a human donor. It is not recorded whose cells these are; they may come from a transplant donor. The DNA for the CDR3 is TGTGCCACCTGGGAGCCTTATTATAAGAAACTCTTT. Its translation is CATWEPYYKKLF.